This TCR beta chain is drawn from a study of Graves' ophthalmopathy and Graves' hyperthyroidism. Comments on this clonotype: One junction end does not reproduce the germline sequence, and a read error may be involved.

Germline V gene sequence: CDR1 SNHLY, CDR2 FYNNEI. The CDR3 length is 14 residues. Scientists amplified the TCR beta CDR3 regions from RNA transcripts. HTBI primers were used in a first-round RT-PCR, which preceded a second-round multiplex PCR. One entry per CDR3 protein results from TCRdb running MiXCR on the multiplex PCR reads. Found here are 650,000 to 900,000 distinct CDR3 sequences, about 44% of them singletons; the top ten hold roughly 46%. This chain links TRBV2 with TRBJ1-5; D is uncertain. The TCR was taken from an adult man with Graves' ophthalmopathy. Sequenced: peripheral blood. For the CDR3, the DNA is TGCGCCAGCAGCCAAAGGATAGGAAATCAGCCCCAGCATTTT. This gives the protein CASSQRIGNQPQHF.